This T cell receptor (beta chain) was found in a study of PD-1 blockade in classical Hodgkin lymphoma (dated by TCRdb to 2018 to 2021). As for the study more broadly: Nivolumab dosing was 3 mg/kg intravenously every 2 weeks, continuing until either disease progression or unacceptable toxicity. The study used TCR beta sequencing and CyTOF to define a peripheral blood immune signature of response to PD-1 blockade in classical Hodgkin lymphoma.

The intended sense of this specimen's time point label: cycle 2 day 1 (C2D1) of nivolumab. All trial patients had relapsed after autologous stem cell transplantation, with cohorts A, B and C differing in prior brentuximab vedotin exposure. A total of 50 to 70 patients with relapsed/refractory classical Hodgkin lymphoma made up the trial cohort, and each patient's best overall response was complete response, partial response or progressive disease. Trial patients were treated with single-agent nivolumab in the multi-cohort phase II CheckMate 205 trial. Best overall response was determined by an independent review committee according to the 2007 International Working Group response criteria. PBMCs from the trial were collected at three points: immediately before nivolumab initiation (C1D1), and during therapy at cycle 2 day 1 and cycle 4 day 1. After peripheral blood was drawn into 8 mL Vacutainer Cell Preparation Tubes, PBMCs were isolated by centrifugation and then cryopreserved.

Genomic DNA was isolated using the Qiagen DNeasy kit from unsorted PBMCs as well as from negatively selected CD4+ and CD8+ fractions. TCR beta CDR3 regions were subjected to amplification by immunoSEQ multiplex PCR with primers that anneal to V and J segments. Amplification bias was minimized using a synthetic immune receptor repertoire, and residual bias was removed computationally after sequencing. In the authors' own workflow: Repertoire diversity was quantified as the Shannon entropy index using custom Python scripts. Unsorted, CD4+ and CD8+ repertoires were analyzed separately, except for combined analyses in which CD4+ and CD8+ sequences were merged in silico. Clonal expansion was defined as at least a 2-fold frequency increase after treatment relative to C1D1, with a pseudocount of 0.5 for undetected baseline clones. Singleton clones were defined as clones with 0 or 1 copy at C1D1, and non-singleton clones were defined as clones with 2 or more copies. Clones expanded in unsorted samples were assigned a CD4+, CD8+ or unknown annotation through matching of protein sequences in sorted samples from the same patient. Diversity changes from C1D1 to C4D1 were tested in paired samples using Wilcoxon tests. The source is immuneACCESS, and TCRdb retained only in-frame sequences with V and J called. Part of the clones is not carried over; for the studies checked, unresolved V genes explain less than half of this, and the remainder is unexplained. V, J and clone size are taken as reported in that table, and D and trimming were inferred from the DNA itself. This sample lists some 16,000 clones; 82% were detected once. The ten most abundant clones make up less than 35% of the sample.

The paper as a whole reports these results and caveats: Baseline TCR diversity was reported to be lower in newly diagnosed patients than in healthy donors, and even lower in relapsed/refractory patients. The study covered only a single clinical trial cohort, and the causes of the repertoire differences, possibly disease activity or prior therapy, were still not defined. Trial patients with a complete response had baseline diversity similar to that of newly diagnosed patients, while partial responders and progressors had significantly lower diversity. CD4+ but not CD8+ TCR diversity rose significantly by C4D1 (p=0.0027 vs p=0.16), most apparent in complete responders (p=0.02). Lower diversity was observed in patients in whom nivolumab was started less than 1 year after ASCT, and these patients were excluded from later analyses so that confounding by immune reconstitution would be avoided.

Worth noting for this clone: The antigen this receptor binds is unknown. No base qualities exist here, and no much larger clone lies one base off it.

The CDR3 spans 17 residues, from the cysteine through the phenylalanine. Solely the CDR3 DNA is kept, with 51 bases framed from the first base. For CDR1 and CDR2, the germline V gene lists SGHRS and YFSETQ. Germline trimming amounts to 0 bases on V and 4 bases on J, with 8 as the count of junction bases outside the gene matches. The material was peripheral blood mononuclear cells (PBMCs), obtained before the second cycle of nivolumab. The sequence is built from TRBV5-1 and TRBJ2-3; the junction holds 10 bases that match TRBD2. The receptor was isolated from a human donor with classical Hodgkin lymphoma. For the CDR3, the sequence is CASSLAWLAGVADTQYF. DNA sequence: TGCGCCAGCAGCTTGGCCTGGCTAGCGGGGGTCGCAGATACGCAGTATTTT. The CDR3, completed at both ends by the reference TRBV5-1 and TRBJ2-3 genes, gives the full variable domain KAGVTQTPRYLIKTRGQQVTLSCSPISGHRSVSWYQQTPGQGLQFLFEYFSETQRNKGNFPGRFSGRQFSNSRSEMNVSTLELGDSALYLCASSLAWLAGVADTQYFGPGTRLTVL.